This TCR beta chain was sequenced during a study of cytomegalovirus exposure and HLA in healthy donors. Study-wide results and caveats: Later genetic work tied a missense DCLRE1C variant to beta-chain V and J trimming.

V lost 11 bases to trimming and J lost 4 bases, with 8 bases between them. CDR3 size: 10 residues. Germline CDR1 reads SNHLY; CDR2 reads FYNNEI. The primer mix had 60 Vbeta and 13 Jbeta primers. Only in-frame clones appear in the TCRdb table, and some are missing; sequencing was by immunoSEQ multiplex PCR. This sample has 200,000 to 250,000 clones, with more than 75% found just once. As concerns this clone: Its antigen is still unknown.

This receptor was identified in a human donor in good health. Sequenced: PBMCs. The gene calls are TRBV2 and TRBJ1-1, with D possibly being TRBD1 (5 bases). The CDR3 region has the DNA TGTGCCCCGGGGGGCACTGAAGCTTTCTTT. Protein: CAPGGTEAFF.